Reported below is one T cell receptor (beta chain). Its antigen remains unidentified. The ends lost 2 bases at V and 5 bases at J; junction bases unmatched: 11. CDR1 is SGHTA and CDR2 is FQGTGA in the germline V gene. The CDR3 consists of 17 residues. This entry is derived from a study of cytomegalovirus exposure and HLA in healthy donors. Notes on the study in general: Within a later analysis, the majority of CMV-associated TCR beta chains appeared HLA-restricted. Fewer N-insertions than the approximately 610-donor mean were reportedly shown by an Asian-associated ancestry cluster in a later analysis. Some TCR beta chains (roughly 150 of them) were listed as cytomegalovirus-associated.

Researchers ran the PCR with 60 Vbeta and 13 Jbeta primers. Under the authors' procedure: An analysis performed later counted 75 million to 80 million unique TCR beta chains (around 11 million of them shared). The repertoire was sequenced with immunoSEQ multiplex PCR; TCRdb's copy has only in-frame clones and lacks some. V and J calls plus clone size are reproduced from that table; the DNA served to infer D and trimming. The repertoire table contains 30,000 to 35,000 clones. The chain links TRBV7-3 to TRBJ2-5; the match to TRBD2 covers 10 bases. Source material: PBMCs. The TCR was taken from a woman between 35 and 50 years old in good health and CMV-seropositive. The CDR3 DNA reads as TGTGCCAGCAGCTTAGGCCCACTAGCGGGAACTACGGAGACCCAGTACTTC. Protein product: CASSLGPLAGTTETQYF. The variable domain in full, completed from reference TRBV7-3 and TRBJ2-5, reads GAGVSQTPSNKVTEKGKYVELRCDPISGHTALYWYRQSLGQGPEFLIYFQGTGAADDSGLPNDRFFAVRPEGSVSTLKIQRTERGDSAVYLCASSLGPLAGTTETQYFGPGTRLLVL.